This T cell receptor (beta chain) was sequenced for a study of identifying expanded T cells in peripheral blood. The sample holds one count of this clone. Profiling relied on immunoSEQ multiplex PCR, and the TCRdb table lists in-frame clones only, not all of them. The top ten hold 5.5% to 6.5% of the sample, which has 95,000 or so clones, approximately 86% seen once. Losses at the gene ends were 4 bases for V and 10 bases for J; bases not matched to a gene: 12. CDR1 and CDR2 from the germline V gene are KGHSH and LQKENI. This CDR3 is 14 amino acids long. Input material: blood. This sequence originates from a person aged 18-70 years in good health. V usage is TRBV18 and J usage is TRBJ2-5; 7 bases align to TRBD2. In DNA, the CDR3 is TGTGCCAGCTCACAAGGAGCGGGGAACAGATTCCAGTACTTC. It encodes CASSQGAGNRFQYF.